This T cell receptor (beta chain) was captured by sequencing in a study of shared clonotypes between healthy human individuals (dated by TCRdb to about 2020). Background for the entire study: A couple of women and three men aged 18 to 49 years were included in the cohort. To increase sequencing depth and limit assay-specific biases, TCR repertoire library preparation and sequencing were carried out by different laboratories using diverse techniques. Leukapheresis yielded between about 0.8 and 8.9 billion PBMCs per donor. To estimate repertoire size and how much clonotypes are shared between individuals, the study performed deep sequencing of blood TCR repertoires from 4 to 6 healthy adults. For each donor, CD4 naive and CD4 memory were each run on three plates, CD8 naive on two plates, and CD8 memory on one plate.

TCR CDR3 regions were amplified from genomic DNA by multiplex PCR using the deep immunoSEQ assay. Extracted genomic DNA from each cell subset was spread evenly across all wells of several immunoSEQ 96-well plates, with each plate serving as a replicate. For sorted subsets, approximately 190 ng of genomic DNA, equivalent to 30,000 or so T cell genomes, went into each replicate PCR. Purified libraries were measured with a Qubit 3.0 fluorometer, size-checked on a Bioanalyzer 2100, and measured again with the KAPA Library Quantification kit. Every immunoSEQ 96-well plate was sequenced on a separate single-read 150-cycle Illumina NextSeq 550 flow cell. As for the original processing: Because the immunoSEQ output held only junctional sequences and lacked quality scores, the filtering could not match the filtering applied to full-length reads. To assign V/J genes and CDR3, sequences were annotated against IMGT germline references using PyIR, a Python wrapper for IgBLAST v1.9. Reads were removed for weak V/J assignments (E-value above 1e-6), missing CDR3, stop codons, out-of-frame junctions, or ambiguous translated residues. A V3J clonotype was defined by an identical inferred V gene, J gene, and CDR3 amino acid sequence. To compute the percentage overlap between repertoires, the number of shared unique clonotypes was divided by the size of the smaller repertoire. Three approaches were used to assess repertoire richness: RTK rarefaction, the Chao1 estimator, and Recon v2.1 estimates of unobserved clonotypes. OLGA was used to compute generation probabilities for all TCRbeta clonotypes that the gDNA method yielded from a few donors. Imported from immuneACCESS, the table was reduced by TCRdb to in-frame sequences with V and J called. These copies leave out some clones; in studies compared against another copy, an unresolved V gene accounts for under half, and the cause of the remainder is not known. V and J calls and clone size follow that table, whereas D and trimming were derived from the DNA. This sample has approximately 2,000,000 clones in its table, and roughly 90% of those were observed once. The ten largest clones represent around 0.35% of the sample.

What the research found in general, with its limitations: The genetic and exposure-history diversity represented was limited by the small number of donors. Incomplete sequencing was indicated by rarefaction of sorted-subset datasets, despite the large sequencing depth. Roughly 5% of naive CD4, roughly 3.5% of naive CD8, roughly 2.5% of memory CD4, and roughly 0.4% of memory CD8 clonotypes were shared across several donors. Pairwise subsampling indicated that sequencing depth was expected to affect the degree of clonotype sharing among donors. Sampling was restricted to blood, and TCR repertoires in tissues likely differ from the TCR repertoires found in blood. Higher generation probabilities were observed for clonotypes shared by all four sorted-subset donors than for non-shared clonotypes. Estimated clonotype richness was generally larger for naive than for memory subsets.

Healthy HIV-negative adults with no recently reported acute infections or vaccinations were included as donors. Every donor was a Caucasian adult living in Nashville, Tennessee, USA. Magnetic negative selection was used to enrich CD4+ T cells, after which naive cells were positively selected on CD45RA and the negative fraction became the memory subset. After blood collection by leukapheresis, PBMCs were isolated using Ficoll-Histopaque density gradient centrifugation and then cryopreserved in the vapor phase of liquid nitrogen. Purity and quantity of every magnetically sorted T cell population were checked by analytical flow cytometry. Genomic DNA was isolated from each sorted fraction and quantified by UV absorbance on a Nanodrop 2000c. A word on this clone: Its antigen target is currently unknown. No base qualities exist here, and no much larger clone lies one base off it.

Trimming at the junction amounts to 0 bases on V and 3 bases on J, and the germline ends lie 10 bases apart. The germline V gene gives CDR1 as LGHNT and CDR2 as FRNRAP. Reading from cysteine to phenylalanine, the CDR3 counts 15 amino acids. Only the CDR3 region is kept as DNA, spanning 45 bases read in frame from base 1. This clonotype originated in a man younger than 30 in good health. Some clones in this sample may be carry-over from other donors' samples. Sequencing was performed on naive CD4+ T cells from PBMCs. The cell subset or site label here, explained by the study, means: CD45RA+ positively selected. Recombination joined TRBV12-5 with TRBJ2-3; TRBD2 might be the D gene, on 6 matching bases. The bases read TGTGCTAGTGGTTTGGTGGGAGGTGATACAGATACGCAGTATTTT. This encodes CASGLVGGDTDTQYF.